A selection of T cell receptor beta chains follows, all from one sample in a study of blood T cell repertoires in COVID-19. Assay used: immunoSEQ multiplex PCR; TCRdb lists only in-frame clones, some missing. The data show 120,000 to 150,000 clones, about nine tenths seen once. Material for sequencing was PBMCs or T cells enriched from blood (not recorded which). These receptors all come from a woman aged 40 to 49 who had been exposed to COVID-19. CDR3s include the opening cysteine and the closing phenylalanine or tryptophan. A D gene is named only where the DNA matches it firmly. Some rows have no size entry. The others give once, few or many, or a class for an expanded clone.

NA	TRBV5-6	TRBJ2-2	NA	CASSTIGELFF	TGTGCCAGCAGCACTATCGGGGAGCTGTTTTTT
NA	TRBV7-8	TRBJ1-3	TRBD1	CASTQGVTGNTIYF	TGTGCCAGCACCCAGGGGGTAACGGGAAACACCATATATTTT
NA	TRBV6-4	TRBJ1-4	NA	CASSDGSRGSNEKLFF	TGTGCCAGCAGTGACGGTAGTAGGGGTAGTAATGAAAAACTGTTTTTT
NA	TRBV19	TRBJ1-1	TRBD1	CASSIRDRGVTEAFF	TGTGCCAGTAGTATCCGAGACAGGGGCGTCACTGAAGCTTTCTTT
NA	TRBV29-1	TRBJ1-2	TRBD1	CSAAMTGGYGYTF	TGCAGCGCCGCAATGACAGGGGGCTATGGCTACACCTTC
NA	TRBV3-1/TRBV3-2	TRBJ2-1	TRBD2	CASSREGSANEQFF	TGTGCCAGCAGCCGGGAGGGCAGCGCGAATGAGCAGTTCTTC
NA	TRBV27	TRBJ2-2	NA	CASVGTGLLAGELFF	TGTGCCAGCGTTGGAACCGGACTCTTAGCCGGGGAGCTGTTTTTT
NA	TRBV4-2	TRBJ2-2	NA	CASSQGARLFF	TGTGCCAGCAGCCAAGGGGCGCGGCTGTTTTTT
NA	TRBV4-1	TRBJ2-1	TRBD1	CASSQAPGTVDEQFF	TGCGCCAGCAGCCAAGCACCGGGGACAGTGGATGAGCAGTTCTTC
NA	TRBV9	TRBJ2-7	TRBD2	CASSPTTSGNYEQYF	TGTGCCAGCAGCCCGACGACTAGCGGGAACTACGAGCAGTACTTC
NA	TRBV20-1	TRBJ1-1	TRBD1	CSAGQGSEAFF	TGCAGTGCTGGACAGGGGTCTGAAGCTTTCTTT
NA	TRBV2	TRBJ1-1	TRBD1	CASSSGGRDTEAFF	TGTGCCAGCAGTTCAGGGGGCAGGGACACTGAAGCTTTCTTT
NA	TRBV6-2/TRBV6-3	TRBJ1-2	NA	CASSLLDKSYTF	TGTGCCAGCAGTTTACTCGACAAAAGCTACACCTTC
NA	TRBV27	TRBJ1-4	NA	CASSHRARGEKLFF	TGTGCCAGCAGCCACAGGGCTAGGGGAGAAAAACTGTTTTTT
NA	TRBV4-1	TRBJ1-4	TRBD1	CASSQVGQGNEKLFF	TGCGCCAGCAGCCAAGTCGGACAGGGGAATGAAAAACTGTTTTTT
NA	TRBV7-8	TRBJ1-5	TRBD1	CASSLEGQIHQPQHF	TGTGCCAGCAGCTTAGAGGGACAGATTCATCAGCCCCAGCATTTT
NA	TRBV5-1	TRBJ2-4	NA	CASSAVPEALAKNIQYF	TGCGCCAGCAGCGCGGTACCAGAGGCATTAGCCAAAAACATTCAGTACTTC
few	TRBV5-6	TRBJ1-5	TRBD1	CASSLEGGADQPQHF	TGTGCCAGCAGCTTGGAAGGGGGCGCGGATCAGCCCCAGCATTTT
NA	TRBV9	TRBJ1-1	NA	CASSVSEVRSTEAFF	TGTGCCAGCAGCGTTAGTGAGGTTCGATCTACTGAAGCTTTCTTT
NA	TRBV14	TRBJ2-7	NA	CASSQGQRTYEQYF	TGTGCCAGCAGCCAAGGGCAAAGAACCTACGAGCAGTACTTC
NA	TRBV10-1	TRBJ1-5	NA	CASGGRDEGEPQHF	TGCGCCAGCGGGGGCAGGGATGAGGGTGAGCCCCAGCATTTT
NA	TRBV2	TRBJ2-1	TRBD1	CASRGTGGRNEQFF	TGTGCCAGCAGGGGGACAGGGGGTCGCAATGAGCAGTTCTTC
NA	TRBV28	TRBJ1-2	NA	CASSLFLKQGVGGYTF	TGTGCCAGCAGTTTATTCCTGAAGCAGGGTGTAGGCGGCTACACCTTC
NA	TRBV28	TRBJ2-7	TRBD1	CASSFPGTVSYEQYF	TGTGCCAGCAGTTTCCCCGGGACAGTCTCCTACGAGCAGTACTTC
NA	TRBV6-2/TRBV6-3	TRBJ1-1	NA	CASSTQGQSTEAFF	TGTGCCAGCAGTACACAGGGCCAAAGCACTGAAGCTTTCTTT
NA	TRBV10-3	TRBJ2-5	TRBD1	CAISEHGQGAQTQYF	TGTGCCATCAGTGAGCATGGACAGGGGGCGCAGACCCAGTACTTC
once	TRBV12-3/TRBV12-4	TRBJ1-2	TRBD1	CASTPGQGYGYTF	TGTGCCAGCACCCCGGGACAGGGGTATGGCTACACCTTC
NA	TRBV25-1	TRBJ2-3	NA	CASSRSQDTQYF	TGTGCCAGCAGTAGATCACAAGATACGCAGTATTTT
NA	TRBV7-2	TRBJ2-7	NA	CASSDGTYEQYF	TGTGCCAGCAGCGACGGGACCTACGAGCAGTACTTC
NA	TRBV4-3	TRBJ2-1	NA	CASSQDRGSSYNEQFF	TGCGCCAGCAGCCAAGATCGGGGAAGCTCCTACAATGAGCAGTTCTTC
NA	TRBV29-1	TRBJ1-2	NA	CSVGRAAENYGYTF	TGCAGCGTTGGTCGAGCCGCCGAGAACTATGGCTACACCTTC
NA	TRBV7-2	TRBJ1-3	NA	CASSVKGGNTIYF	TGTGCCAGCAGCGTTAAGGGGGGAAACACCATATATTTT
NA	TRBV15	TRBJ2-7	NA	CATKDYQTPGSYEQYF	TGTGCCACCAAAGATTACCAGACGCCGGGATCCTACGAGCAGTACTTC
NA	TRBV4-1	TRBJ1-3	TRBD1	CASSQDPRDRAKGNTIYF	TGCGCCAGCAGCCAAGATCCCCGAGACAGGGCAAAGGGAAACACCATATATTTT
NA	TRBV18	TRBJ2-7	NA	CASSPDSNRDEQYF	TGTGCCAGCTCACCCGACTCAAACAGGGACGAGCAGTACTTC
once	TRBV7-9	TRBJ2-7	NA	CASSFHRPYEQYF	TGTGCCAGCAGCTTTCACAGGCCCTACGAGCAGTACTTC
NA	TRBV12-3/TRBV12-4	TRBJ2-2	NA	CASGDIGELFF	TGTGCCAGCGGGGACATCGGGGAGCTGTTTTTT
NA	TRBV7-2	TRBJ1-6	NA	CASSRQSGGNSPLHF	TGTGCCAGCAGCAGACAGTCAGGAGGGAATTCACCCCTCCACTTT
NA	TRBV5-6	TRBJ1-2	TRBD1	CASSPGQVYGYTF	TGTGCCAGCAGCCCGGGACAGGTCTATGGCTACACCTTC
few	TRBV7-9	TRBJ1-3	NA	CASSLEQHSGNTIYF	TGTGCCAGCAGCCTCGAACAGCACTCTGGAAACACCATATATTTT
NA	TRBV21-1	TRBJ1-4	NA	CASSKARGWGQNEKLFF	TGTGCCAGCAGCAAAGCCAGGGGGTGGGGCCAAAATGAAAAACTGTTTTTT
NA	TRBV5-1	TRBJ1-6	TRBD1	CASSQGQGESPLHF	TGCGCCAGCAGCCAGGGACAGGGTGAATCACCCCTCCACTTT
NA	TRBV11-2	TRBJ2-4	NA	CASSLDRGSGRDKNIQYF	TGTGCCAGCAGCTTAGATCGGGGGTCAGGAAGGGACAAAAACATTCAGTACTTC
NA	TRBV9	TRBJ2-1	NA	CASSVDFRGWNEQFF	TGTGCCAGCAGCGTAGACTTCCGGGGGTGGAATGAGCAGTTCTTC
NA	TRBV2	TRBJ1-6	NA	CASIRVNSPLHF	TGTGCCAGCATACGGGTAAATTCACCCCTCCACTTT
NA	TRBV27	TRBJ1-4	NA	CASSSPGTPNEKLFF	TGTGCCAGCAGTTCTCCCGGGACACCTAATGAAAAACTGTTTTTT
NA	TRBV18	TRBJ2-3	TRBD2	CASSPSGGTNTQYF	TGTGCCAGCTCACCCAGCGGGGGGACAAATACGCAGTATTTT
once	TRBV28	TRBJ1-6	TRBD1	CASSLYDRGPSPLHF	TGTGCCAGCAGTTTATATGACAGGGGGCCTTCACCCCTCCACTTT
NA	TRBV6-4	TRBJ2-1	TRBD2	CASSDESGGNEQFF	TGTGCCAGCAGTGACGAGTCGGGAGGCAATGAGCAGTTCTTC
NA	TRBV5-6	TRBJ1-2	NA	CASSYQPNRVANYGYTF	TGTGCCAGCAGCTATCAGCCGAACAGGGTAGCTAACTATGGCTACACCTTC
NA	TRBV10-3	TRBJ2-1	NA	CAISDRQGYVGSGENEQFF	TGTGCCATCAGTGATAGACAGGGTTATGTAGGTAGCGGGGAGAATGAGCAGTTCTTC
NA	TRBV27	TRBJ2-1	TRBD2	CASSLRLAGGLSYNEQFF	TGTGCCAGCAGTTTGCGACTAGCGGGGGGCCTATCTTACAATGAGCAGTTCTTC